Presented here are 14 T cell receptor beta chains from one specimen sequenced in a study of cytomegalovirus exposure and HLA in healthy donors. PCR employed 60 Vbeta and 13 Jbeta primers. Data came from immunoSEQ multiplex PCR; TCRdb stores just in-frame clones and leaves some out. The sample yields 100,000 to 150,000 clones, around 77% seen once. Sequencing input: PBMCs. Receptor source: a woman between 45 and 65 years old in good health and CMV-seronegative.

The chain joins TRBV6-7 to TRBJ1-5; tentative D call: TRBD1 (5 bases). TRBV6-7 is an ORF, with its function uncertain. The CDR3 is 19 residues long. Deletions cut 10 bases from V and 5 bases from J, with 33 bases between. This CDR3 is CAKYDRPIRTDTPDQPQHF. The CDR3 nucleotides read TGTGCCAAATACGACAGACCAATACGGACGGATACCCCCGATCAGCCCCAGCATTTT.

CDR3 nucleotide sequence: TGTGCCAGCAGTGCCACAGGGTCTGGGGCCAACGTCCTGACTTTC. Protein sequence: CASSATGSGANVLTF. The V call is TRBV28, the J call TRBJ2-6, with TRBD1 as a possible D gene (6 bases). Deletions cut 5 bases from V and 1 base from J, with 9 bases between. Germline CDR1 and CDR2: MDHEN and SYDVKM. The CDR3 covers 15 residues.

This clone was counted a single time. The CDR3 DNA is TGTGCCAGCAGCTTAGATCAGGGGGCCGAATGGGGCACTGAAGCTTTCTTT. This gives the protein CASSLDQGAEWGTEAFF. This rearrangement joins TRBV7-9 to TRBJ1-1; 8 bases match TRBD1. Germline V gene data show CDR1 as SEHNR and CDR2 as FQNEAQ (reference sequence). The CDR3 loop spans 17 amino acids. V lost 1 base and J lost 4; bases outside the gene matches: 11. Full variable domain (remainder filled in from reference TRBV7-9 and TRBJ1-1): DTGVSQNPRHKITKRGQNVTFRCDPISEHNRLYWYRQTLGQGPEFLTYFQNEAQLEKSRLLSDRFSAERPKGSFSTLEIQRTEQGDSAMYLCASSLDQGAEWGTEAFFGQGTRLTVV.

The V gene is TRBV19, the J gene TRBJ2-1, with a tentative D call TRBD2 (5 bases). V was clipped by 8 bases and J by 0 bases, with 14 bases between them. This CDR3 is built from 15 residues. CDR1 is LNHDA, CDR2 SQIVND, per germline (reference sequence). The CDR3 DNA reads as TGTGCCAGTGGACCTATGGGGAGCTCCTACAATGAGCAGTTCTTC. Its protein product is CASGPMGSSYNEQFF.

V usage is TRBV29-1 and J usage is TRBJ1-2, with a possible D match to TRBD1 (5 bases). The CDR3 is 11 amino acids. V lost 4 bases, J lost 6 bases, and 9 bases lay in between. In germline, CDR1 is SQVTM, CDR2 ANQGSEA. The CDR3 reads CSVGSRDGYTF. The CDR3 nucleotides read TGCAGCGTTGGAAGCAGGGATGGCTACACCTTC.

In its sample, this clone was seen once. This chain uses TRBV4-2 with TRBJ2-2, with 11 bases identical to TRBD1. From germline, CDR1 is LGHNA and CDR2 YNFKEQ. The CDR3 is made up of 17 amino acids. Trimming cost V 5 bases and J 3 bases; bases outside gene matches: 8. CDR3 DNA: TGTGCCAGCAGCATAGGGAGGGGACAGGGGGACACCGGGGAGCTGTTTTTT. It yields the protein CASSIGRGQGDTGELFF.

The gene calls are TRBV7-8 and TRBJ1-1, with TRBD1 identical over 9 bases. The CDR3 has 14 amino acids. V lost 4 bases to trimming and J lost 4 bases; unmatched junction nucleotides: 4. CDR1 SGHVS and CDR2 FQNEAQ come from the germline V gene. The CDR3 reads CASSSQGAVTEAFF. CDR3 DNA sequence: TGTGCCAGCAGCTCACAGGGGGCAGTCACTGAAGCTTTCTTT. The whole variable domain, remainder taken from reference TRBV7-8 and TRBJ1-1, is GAGVSQSPRYKVAKRGQDVALRCDPISGHVSLFWYQQALGQGPEFLTYFQNEAQLDKSGLPSDRFFAERPEGSVSTLKIQRTQQEDSAVYLCASSSQGAVTEAFFGQGTRLTVV.

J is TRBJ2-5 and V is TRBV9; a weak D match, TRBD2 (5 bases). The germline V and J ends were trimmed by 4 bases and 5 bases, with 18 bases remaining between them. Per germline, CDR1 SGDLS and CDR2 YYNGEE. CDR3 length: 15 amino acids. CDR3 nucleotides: TGTGCCAGCAGCCCTGGAACCACGGCTAGCGAGACCCAGTACTTC. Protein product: CASSPGTTASETQYF.

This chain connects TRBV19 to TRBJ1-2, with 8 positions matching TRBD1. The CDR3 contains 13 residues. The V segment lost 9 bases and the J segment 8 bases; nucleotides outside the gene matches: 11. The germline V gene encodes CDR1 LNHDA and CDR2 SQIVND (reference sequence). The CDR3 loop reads CASKPDRGGGYTF. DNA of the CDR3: TGTGCCAGCAAACCTGACAGGGGAGGCGGCTACACCTTC.

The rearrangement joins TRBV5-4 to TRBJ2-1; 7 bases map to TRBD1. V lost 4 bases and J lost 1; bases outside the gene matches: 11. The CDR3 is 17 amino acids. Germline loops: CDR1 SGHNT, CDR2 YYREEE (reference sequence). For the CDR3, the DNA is TGTGCCAGCAGCCCGTCTACAGGGGACGGTTCCTACAATGAGCAGTTCTTC. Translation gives CASSPSTGDGSYNEQFF. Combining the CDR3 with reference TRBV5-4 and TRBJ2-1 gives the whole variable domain ETGVTQSPTHLIKTRGQQVTLRCSSQSGHNTVSWYQQALGQGPQFIFQYYREEENGRGNFPPRFSGLQFPNYSSELNVNALELDDSALYLCASSPSTGDGSYNEQFFGPGTRLTVL.

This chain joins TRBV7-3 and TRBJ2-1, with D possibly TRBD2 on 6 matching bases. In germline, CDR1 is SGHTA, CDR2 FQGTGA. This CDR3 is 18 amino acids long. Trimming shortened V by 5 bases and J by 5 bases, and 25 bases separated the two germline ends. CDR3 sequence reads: CASSHVPAWEATDNEQFF. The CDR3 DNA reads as TGTGCCAGCAGCCACGTTCCGGCGTGGGAGGCGACGGACAATGAGCAGTTCTTC.

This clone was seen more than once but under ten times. CDR3: CAIPSQGYEQYF. CDR3 DNA: TGTGCCATCCCGTCCCAGGGCTACGAGCAGTACTTC. The chain is built from TRBV5-5 and TRBJ2-7, with D perhaps TRBD1 (5 bases). Germline-derived CDR1 and CDR2 are SGHKS and YYEKEE (reference sequence). The CDR3 length is 12 residues. Trimming cost V 9 bases and J 3 bases, with 13 bases left between them.

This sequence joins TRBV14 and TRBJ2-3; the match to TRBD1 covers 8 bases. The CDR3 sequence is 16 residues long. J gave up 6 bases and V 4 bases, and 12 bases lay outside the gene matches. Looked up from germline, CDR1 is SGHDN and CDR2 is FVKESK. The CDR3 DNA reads TGTGCCAGCAGCCGGACAGGGAATCTTCAATCGGATACGCAGTATTTT. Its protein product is CASSRTGNLQSDTQYF.

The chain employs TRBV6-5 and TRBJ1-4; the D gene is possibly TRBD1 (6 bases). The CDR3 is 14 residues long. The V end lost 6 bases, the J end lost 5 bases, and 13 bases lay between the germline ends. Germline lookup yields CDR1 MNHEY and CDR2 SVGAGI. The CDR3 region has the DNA TGTGCCAGCAGATTCGGACAGCAAAATGAAAAACTGTTTTTT. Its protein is CASRFGQQNEKLFF.